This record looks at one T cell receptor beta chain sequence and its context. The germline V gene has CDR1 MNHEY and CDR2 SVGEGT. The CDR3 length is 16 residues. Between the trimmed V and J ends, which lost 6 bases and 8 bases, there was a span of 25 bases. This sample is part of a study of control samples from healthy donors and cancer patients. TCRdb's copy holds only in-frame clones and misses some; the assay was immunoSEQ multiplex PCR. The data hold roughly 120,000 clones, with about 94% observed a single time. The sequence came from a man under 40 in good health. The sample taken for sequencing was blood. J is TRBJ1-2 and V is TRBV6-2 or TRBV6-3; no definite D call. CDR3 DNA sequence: TGTGCCAGCAGCCAAGGTGAGCCACAGAGGCCACGAGGCTACACCTTC. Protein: CASSQGEPQRPRGYTF.